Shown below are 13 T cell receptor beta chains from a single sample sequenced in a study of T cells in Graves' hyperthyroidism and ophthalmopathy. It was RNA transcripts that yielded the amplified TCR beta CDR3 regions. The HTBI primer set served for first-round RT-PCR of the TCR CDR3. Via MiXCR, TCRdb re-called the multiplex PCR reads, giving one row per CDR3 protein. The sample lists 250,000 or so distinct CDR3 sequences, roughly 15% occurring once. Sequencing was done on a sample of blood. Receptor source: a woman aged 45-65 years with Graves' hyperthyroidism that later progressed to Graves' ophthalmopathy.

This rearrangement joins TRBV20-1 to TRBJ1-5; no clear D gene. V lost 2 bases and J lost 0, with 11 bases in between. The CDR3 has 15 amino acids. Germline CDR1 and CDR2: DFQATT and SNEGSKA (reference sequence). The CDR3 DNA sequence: TGCAGTGCTAGACCAGCGGTCCTTAGCAATCAGCCCCAGCATTTT. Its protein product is CSARPAVLSNQPQHF.

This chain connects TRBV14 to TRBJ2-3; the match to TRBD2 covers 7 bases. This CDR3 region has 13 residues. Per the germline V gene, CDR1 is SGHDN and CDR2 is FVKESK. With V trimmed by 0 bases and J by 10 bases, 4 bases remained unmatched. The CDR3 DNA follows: TGTGCCAGCAGCCAAGATGGGCTAGCGGCGCAGTATTTT. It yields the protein CASSQDGLAAQYF.

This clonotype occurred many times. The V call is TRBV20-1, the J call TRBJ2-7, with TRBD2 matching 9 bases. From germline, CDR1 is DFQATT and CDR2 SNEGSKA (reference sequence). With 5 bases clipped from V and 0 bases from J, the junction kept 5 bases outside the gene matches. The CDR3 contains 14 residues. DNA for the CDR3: TGCAGTGCTTATGGGACTAGCAACTCCTACGAGCAGTACTTC. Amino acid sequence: CSAYGTSNSYEQYF.

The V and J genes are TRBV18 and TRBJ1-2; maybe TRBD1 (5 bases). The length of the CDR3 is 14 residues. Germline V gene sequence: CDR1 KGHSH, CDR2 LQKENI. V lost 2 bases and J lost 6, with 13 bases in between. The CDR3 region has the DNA TGTGCCAGCTCACCAAACGCAGGGAGTGATGGCTACACCTTC. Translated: CASSPNAGSDGYTF.

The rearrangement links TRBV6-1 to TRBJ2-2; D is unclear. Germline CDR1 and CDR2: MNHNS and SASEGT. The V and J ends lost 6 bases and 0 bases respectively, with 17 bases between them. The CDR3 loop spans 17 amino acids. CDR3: CASSKDSLRANTGELFF. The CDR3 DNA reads TGTGCCAGCAGCAAGGATTCCCTGCGCGCGAACACCGGGGAGCTGTTTTTT.

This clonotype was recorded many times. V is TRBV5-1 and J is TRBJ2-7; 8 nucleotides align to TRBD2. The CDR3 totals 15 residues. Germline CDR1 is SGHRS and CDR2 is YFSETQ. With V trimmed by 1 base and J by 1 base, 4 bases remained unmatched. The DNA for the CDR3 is TGCGCCAGCAGCTTGACTAGCGGTTTTTCCTACGAGCAGTACTTC. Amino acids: CASSLTSGFSYEQYF.

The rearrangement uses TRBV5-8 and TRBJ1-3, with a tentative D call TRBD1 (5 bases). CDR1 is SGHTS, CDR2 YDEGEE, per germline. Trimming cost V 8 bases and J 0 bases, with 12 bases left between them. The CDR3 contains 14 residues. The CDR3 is CASSRGLSGNTIYF. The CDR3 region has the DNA TGTGCCAGTTCCCGGGGACTCTCTGGAAACACCATATATTTT.

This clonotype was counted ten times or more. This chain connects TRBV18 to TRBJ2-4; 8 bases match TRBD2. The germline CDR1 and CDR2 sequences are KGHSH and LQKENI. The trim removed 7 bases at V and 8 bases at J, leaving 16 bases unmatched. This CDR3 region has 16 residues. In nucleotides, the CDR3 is TGTGCCAGCTTCTATCGGAGCGGGAGTGGTATGGACATTCAGTACTTC. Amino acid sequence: CASFYRSGSGMDIQYF.

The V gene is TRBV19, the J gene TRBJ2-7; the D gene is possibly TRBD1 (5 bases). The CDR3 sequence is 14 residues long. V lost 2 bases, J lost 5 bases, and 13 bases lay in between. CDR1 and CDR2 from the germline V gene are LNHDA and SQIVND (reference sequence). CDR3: CASSISPGLNEQYF. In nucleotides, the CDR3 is TGTGCCAGTAGTATAAGCCCAGGGTTGAACGAGCAGTACTTC.

The CDR3 protein is CASSVRGTVPTGELFF. DNA of the CDR3: TGTGCCAGCAGCGTACGCGGGACTGTACCCACCGGGGAGCTGTTTTTT. The chain links TRBV9 to TRBJ2-2; D perhaps matches TRBD2 (6 bases). CDR1 SGDLS and CDR2 YYNGEE come from the germline V gene. The CDR3 sequence is 16 residues long. The ends were cut back, 1 base at V and 4 bases at J, with 14 bases in the middle.

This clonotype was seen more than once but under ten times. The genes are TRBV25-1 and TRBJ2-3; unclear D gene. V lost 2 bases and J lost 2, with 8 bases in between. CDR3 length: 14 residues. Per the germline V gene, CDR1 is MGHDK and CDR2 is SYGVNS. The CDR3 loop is CASSERRITDTQYF. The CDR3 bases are TGTGCCAGCAGTGAACGGCGGATCACAGATACGCAGTATTTT.

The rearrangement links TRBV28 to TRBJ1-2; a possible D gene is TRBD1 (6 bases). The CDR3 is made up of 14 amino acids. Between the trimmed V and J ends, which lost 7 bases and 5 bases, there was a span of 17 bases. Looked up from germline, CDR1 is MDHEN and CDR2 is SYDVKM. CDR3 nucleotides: TGTGCCAGCACCTGGTTTGACAGGCCTTATGGCTACACCTTC. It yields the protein CASTWFDRPYGYTF.

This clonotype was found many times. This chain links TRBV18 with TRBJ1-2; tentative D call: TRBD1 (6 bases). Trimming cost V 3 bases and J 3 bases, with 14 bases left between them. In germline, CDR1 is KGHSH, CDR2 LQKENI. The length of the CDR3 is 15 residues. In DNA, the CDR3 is TGTGCCAGCTCACCGACGGGACAAGTAGACTATGGCTACACCTTC. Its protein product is CASSPTGQVDYGYTF.